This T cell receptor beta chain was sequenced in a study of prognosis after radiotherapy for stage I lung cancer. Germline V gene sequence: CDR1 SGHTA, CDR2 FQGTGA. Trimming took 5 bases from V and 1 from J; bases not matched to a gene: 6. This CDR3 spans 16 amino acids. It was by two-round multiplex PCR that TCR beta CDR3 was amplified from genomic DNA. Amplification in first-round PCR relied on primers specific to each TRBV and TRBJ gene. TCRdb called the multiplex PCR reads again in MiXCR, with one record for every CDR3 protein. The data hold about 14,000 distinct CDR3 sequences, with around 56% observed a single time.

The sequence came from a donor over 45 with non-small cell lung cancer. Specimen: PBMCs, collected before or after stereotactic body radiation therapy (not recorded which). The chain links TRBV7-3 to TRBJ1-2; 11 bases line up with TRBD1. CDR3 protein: CASSVGTGGGNYGYTF. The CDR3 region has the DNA TGTGCCAGCAGCGTTGGGACAGGGGGGGGTAACTATGGCTACACCTTC.